This TCR beta chain was identified in a study of shared clonotypes between healthy human individuals. It was at deep level that the assay was run. In the source study's methods: Filtering of immunoSEQ junctional sequences could not match full-length read filtering. The table came from immunoSEQ multiplex PCR; TCRdb's copy has only in-frame clones and leaves some out. V, J and clone size are taken as reported in that table, and D and trimming were inferred from the DNA itself. The sample has over 1.4 million clones, roughly 95% seen once; the top ten hold about 1.2%. Study-wide results and limits: Generally, naive subsets came out with larger estimated richness than memory subsets.

The CDR3 has 15 amino acids. V dropped 0 bases and J dropped 3 bases, with 11 bases sitting between them. Germline V CDR1 and CDR2: LGHNA, YSLEER. As regards this clone: What it binds is unknown.

This sequence joins TRBV4-3 and TRBJ2-5; D possibly matches TRBD1 or TRBD2 (6 bases each). Sequencing was performed on naive CD4+ T cells sorted from blood. This sample's subset: CD45RA+ positively selected. This sequence was found in a man aged 25-40 years in good health. The CDR3 bases are TGCGCCAGCAGCCAAGATTTAAGGGGGGAAGAGACCCAGTACTTC. It codes for CASSQDLRGEETQYF.